This record looks at one TCR beta chain sequence and its context. The target antigen is unknown. Trimming pared 6 bases from V and 6 bases from J, leaving 15 bases between. CDR3 size: 13 residues. The germline gives CDR1 DFQATT, CDR2 SNEGSKA (reference sequence). The draw of peripheral blood yielded ten milliliters from each donor. The sample originates from a study of blood T cells in healthy people across ages. Study-wide points: Donor CMV infection status was unknown, possibly confounding age-related changes in expanded clonotypes.

PCR was performed a second time for roughly 7 to 12 cycles using a sample-barcoded 5' primer and a J-beta primer mix. TCRdb re-analysed the 5' RACE reads in MiXCR, keeping a single row per CDR3 protein. The table has around 690,000 distinct CDR3 sequences, approximately 59% seen once. The sequence came from a man aged 55 to 69 in good health. Sequenced input: blood. This chain uses TRBV20-1 with TRBJ2-1, with no clear D. The DNA of the CDR3 is TGCAGTGCCCCCGAGCTAGTCGGCAATGAGCAGTTCTTC. Its protein product is CSAPELVGNEQFF.